This T cell receptor beta chain was retrieved from a study of cytomegalovirus exposure and HLA in healthy donors. The study, taken as a whole, reports: In vitro assays verified that three CMV-associated chains recognized CMV antigens specifically.

The CDR3 length is 14 residues. Trimming removed 6 bases from V and 6 bases from J; junction bases left unmatched: 4. CDR1 and CDR2 (germline): SNHLY, FYNNEI. The assay was immunoSEQ multiplex PCR, and TCRdb's table has in-frame clones only and misses some. The table lists over 150,000 clones, around 85% of them singletons. Regarding this clone: Antigen specificity is unknown.

The clonotype comes from a man between 18 and 35 years old in good health and CMV-seropositive. The specimen was PBMCs. V gene TRBV2 combines with J gene TRBJ1-4; 10 positions agree with TRBD1. The CDR3: CASRLDRGDEKLFF. The CDR3 DNA reads as TGTGCCAGCAGGTTGGACAGGGGGGATGAAAAACTGTTTTTT.